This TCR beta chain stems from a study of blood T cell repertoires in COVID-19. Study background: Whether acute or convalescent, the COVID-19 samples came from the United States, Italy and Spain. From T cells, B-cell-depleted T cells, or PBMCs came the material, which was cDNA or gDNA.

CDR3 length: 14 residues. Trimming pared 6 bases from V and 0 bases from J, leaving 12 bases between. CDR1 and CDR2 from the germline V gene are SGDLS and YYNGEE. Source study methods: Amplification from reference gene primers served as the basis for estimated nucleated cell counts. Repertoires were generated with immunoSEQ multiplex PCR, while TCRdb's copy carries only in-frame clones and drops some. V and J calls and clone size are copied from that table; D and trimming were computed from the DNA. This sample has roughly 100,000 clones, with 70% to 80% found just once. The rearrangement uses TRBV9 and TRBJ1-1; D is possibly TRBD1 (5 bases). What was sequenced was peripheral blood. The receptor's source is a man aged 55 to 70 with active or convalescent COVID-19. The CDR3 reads CASTPGGLNTEAFF. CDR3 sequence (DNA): TGTGCCAGCACCCCGGGGGGACTGAACACTGAAGCTTTCTTT.